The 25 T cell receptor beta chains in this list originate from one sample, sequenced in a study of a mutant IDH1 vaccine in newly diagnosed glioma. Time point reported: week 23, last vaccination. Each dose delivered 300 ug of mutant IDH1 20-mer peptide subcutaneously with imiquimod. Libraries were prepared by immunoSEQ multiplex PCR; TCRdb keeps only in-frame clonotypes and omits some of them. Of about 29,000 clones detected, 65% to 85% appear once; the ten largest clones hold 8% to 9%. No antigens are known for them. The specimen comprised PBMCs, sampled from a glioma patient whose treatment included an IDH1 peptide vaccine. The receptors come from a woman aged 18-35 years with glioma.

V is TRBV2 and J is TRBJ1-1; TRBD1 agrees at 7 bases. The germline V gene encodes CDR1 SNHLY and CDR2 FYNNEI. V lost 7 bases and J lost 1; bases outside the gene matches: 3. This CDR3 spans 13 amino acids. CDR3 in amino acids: CASMGQRNTEAFF. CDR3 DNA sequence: TGTGCCAGCATGGGACAGAGGAACACTGAAGCTTTCTTT.

The CDR3 protein is CASSPAYQETQYF. The CDR3 DNA follows: TGTGCCAGCAGCCCCGCCTACCAAGAGACCCAGTACTTC. The chain uses TRBV7-2 and TRBJ2-5; D gene uncertain. Germline V gene lookup returns CDR1 SGHTA and CDR2 FQGNSA. CDR3 length: 13 amino acids. V dropped 5 bases and J dropped 0 bases, with 7 bases sitting between them.

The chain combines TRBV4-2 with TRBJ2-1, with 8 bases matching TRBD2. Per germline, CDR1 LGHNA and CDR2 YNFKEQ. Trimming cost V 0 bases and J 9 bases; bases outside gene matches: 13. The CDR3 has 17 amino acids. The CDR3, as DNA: TGTGCCAGCAGCCAAGAACTCTCGGGGGGGACTTATGGTGAGCAGTTCTTC. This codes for CASSQELSGGTYGEQFF.

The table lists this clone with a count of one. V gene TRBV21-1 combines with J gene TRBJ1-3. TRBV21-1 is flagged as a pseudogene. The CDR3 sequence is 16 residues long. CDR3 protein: CASSRVIQHARNTIYF. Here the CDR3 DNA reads TGTGCCAGCAGTCGAGTGATACAACACGCACGAAACACCATATATTTT.

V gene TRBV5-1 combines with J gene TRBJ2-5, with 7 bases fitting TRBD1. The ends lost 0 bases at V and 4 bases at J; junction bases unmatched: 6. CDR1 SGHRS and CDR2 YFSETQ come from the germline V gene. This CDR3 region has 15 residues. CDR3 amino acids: CASSLARQGRETQYF. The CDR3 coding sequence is TGCGCCAGCAGCTTGGCCCGACAGGGTCGAGAGACCCAGTACTTC.

The CDR3 nucleotides are TGTGCCAGCAGTGAGGCTTACCCCACTACAAACAGGGAATTAAAGGGCTACACCTTC. Residues: CASSEAYPTTNRELKGYTF. The chain combines TRBV2 with TRBJ1-2; a possible D gene is TRBD1 (6 bases). CDR1 is SNHLY, CDR2 FYNNEI, per germline. V was pared by 3 bases and J by 8 bases, with 31 bases between. The CDR3 consists of 19 residues. The full variable domain, its missing parts supplied by reference TRBV2 and TRBJ1-2, is EPEVTQTPSHQVTQMGQEVILRCVPISNHLYFYWYRQILGQKVEFLVSFYNNEISEKSEIFDDQFSVERPDGSNFTLKIRSTKLEDSAMYFCASSEAYPTTNRELKGYTFGSGTRLTVV.

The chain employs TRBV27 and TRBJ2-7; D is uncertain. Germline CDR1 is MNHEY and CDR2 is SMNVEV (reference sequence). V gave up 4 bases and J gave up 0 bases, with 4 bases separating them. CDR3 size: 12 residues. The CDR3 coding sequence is TGTGCCAGCAGTTCGTACTCCTACGAGCAGTACTTC. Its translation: CASSSYSYEQYF.

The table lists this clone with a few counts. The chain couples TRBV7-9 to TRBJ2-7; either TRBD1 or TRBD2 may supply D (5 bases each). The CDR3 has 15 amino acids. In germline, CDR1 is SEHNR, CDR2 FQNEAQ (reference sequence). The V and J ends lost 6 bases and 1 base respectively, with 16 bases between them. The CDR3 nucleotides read TGTGCCAGCAGTAACGGGACGGAACCTTCCTACGAGCAGTACTTC. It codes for CASSNGTEPSYEQYF. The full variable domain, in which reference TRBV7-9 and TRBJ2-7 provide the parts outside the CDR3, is DTGVSQNPRHKITKRGQNVTFRCDPISEHNRLYWYRQTLGQGPEFLTYFQNEAQLEKSRLLSDRFSAERPKGSFSTLEIQRTEQGDSAMYLCASSNGTEPSYEQYFGPGTRLTVT.

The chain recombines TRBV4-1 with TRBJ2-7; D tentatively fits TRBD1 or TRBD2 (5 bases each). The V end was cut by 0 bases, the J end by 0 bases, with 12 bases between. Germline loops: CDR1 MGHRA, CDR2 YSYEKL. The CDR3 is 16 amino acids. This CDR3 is CASSQDFPGLSYEQYF. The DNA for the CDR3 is TGCGCCAGCAGCCAAGATTTCCCGGGGCTCTCCTACGAGCAGTACTTC.

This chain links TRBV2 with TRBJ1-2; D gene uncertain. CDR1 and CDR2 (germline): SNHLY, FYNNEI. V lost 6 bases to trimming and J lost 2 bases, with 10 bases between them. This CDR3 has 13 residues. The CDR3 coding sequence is TGTGCCAGCAGAGACAATTCAAACTATGGCTACACCTTC. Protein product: CASRDNSNYGYTF.

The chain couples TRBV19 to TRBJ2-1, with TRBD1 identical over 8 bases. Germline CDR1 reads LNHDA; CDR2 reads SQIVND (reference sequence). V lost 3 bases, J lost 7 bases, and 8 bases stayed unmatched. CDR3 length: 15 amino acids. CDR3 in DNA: TGTGCCAGTAGTATGACGCAGGGGGCATTGAATGAGCAGTTCTTC. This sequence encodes CASSMTQGALNEQFF.

The CDR3 loop is CASSVDGGNTEAFF. In nucleotides, the CDR3 is TGTGCCAGCAGCGTAGATGGGGGGAACACTGAAGCTTTCTTT. The chain links TRBV9 to TRBJ1-1; D possibly corresponds to TRBD1 (5 bases). CDR1 SGDLS and CDR2 YYNGEE come from the germline V gene. CDR3 length equals 14 residues. Trimming shortened V by 0 bases and J by 1 base, and 7 bases separated the two germline ends. The whole variable domain, filled in from reference TRBV9 and TRBJ1-1, reads DSGVTQTPKHLITATGQRVTLRCSPRSGDLSVYWYQQSLDQGLQFLIQYYNGEERAKGNILERFSAQQFPDLHSELNLSSLELGDSALYFCASSVDGGNTEAFFGQGTRLTVV.

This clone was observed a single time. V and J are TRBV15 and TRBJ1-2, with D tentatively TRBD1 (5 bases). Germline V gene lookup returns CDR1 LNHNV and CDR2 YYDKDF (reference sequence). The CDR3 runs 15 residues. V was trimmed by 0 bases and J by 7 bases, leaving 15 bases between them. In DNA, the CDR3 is TGTGCCACCAGCAGAGAATTCACAGGTGTGGGTGGCTACACCTTC. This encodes CATSREFTGVGGYTF.

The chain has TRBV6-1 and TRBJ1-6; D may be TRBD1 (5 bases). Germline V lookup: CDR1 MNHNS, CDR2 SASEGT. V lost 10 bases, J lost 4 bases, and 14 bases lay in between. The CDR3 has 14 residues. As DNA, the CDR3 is TGTGCCACCCTAAGGGGCGAGTATAATTCACCCCTCCACTTT. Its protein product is CATLRGEYNSPLHF.

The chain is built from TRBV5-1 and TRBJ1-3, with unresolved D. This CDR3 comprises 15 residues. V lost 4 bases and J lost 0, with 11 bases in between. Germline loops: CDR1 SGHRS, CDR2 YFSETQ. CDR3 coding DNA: TGCGCCAGCAGCGCCGAGGGCCACTCTGGAAACACCATATATTTT. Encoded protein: CASSAEGHSGNTIYF.

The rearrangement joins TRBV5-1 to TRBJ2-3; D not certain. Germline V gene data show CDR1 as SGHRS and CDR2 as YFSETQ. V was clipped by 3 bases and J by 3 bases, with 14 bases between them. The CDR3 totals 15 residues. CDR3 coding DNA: TGCGCCAGCAGCTCTTTAGGCATTCTAACAGATACGCAGTATTTT. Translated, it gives CASSSLGILTDTQYF.

CDR3 in amino acids: CASSLVGIHEQFF. For the CDR3, the DNA is TGTGCCAGCAGCTTAGTTGGGATCCATGAGCAGTTCTTC. V is TRBV7-8 and J is TRBJ2-1; D not certain. Germline V gene sequence: CDR1 SGHVS, CDR2 FQNEAQ. The germline V and J ends were trimmed by 1 base and 8 bases, with 9 bases remaining between them. The length of the CDR3 is 13 residues.

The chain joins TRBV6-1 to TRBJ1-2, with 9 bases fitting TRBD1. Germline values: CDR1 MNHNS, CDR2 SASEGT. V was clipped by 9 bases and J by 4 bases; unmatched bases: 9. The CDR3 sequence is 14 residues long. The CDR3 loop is CASPPGQGPYGYTF. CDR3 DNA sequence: TGTGCCAGTCCCCCGGGACAGGGACCCTATGGCTACACCTTC.

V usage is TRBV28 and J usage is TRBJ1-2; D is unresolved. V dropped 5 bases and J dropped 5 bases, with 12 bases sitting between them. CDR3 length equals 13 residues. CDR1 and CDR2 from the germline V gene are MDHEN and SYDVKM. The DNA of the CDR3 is TGTGCCAGCAGTAAGGACGGCGCGTATGGCTACACCTTC. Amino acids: CASSKDGAYGYTF.

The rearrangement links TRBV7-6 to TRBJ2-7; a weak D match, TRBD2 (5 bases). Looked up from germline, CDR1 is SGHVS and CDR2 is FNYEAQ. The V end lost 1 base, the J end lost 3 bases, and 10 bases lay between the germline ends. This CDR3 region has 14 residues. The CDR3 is CASSLVLGGYEQYF. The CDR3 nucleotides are TGTGCCAGCAGCTTAGTGCTCGGAGGCTACGAGCAGTACTTC.

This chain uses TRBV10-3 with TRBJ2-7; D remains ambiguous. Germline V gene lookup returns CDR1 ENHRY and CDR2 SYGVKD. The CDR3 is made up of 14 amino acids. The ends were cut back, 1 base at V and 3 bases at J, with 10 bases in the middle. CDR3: CAISELGTHYEQYF. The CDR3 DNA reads TGTGCCATCAGTGAGTTAGGCACGCACTACGAGCAGTACTTC.

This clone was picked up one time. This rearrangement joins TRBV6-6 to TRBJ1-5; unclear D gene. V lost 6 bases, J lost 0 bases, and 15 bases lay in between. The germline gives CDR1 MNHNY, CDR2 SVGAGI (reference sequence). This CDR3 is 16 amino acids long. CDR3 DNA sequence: TGTGCCAGCAGCACCAGCCCCACGAGTAGCAATCAGCCCCAGCATTTT. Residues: CASSTSPTSSNQPQHF.

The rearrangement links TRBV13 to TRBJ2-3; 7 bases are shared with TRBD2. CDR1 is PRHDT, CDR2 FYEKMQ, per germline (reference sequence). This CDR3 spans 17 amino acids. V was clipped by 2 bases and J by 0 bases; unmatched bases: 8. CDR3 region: CASSLTGLVNSTDTQYF. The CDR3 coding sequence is TGTGCCAGCAGCTTAACTGGACTAGTGAATAGCACAGATACGCAGTATTTT.

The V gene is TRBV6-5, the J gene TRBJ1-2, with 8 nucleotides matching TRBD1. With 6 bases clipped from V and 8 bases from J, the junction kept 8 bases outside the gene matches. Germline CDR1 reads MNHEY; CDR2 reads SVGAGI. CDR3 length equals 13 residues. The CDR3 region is CASSRGLGGGYTF. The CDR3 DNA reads TGTGCCAGCAGCAGGGGGCTCGGAGGCGGCTACACCTTC.

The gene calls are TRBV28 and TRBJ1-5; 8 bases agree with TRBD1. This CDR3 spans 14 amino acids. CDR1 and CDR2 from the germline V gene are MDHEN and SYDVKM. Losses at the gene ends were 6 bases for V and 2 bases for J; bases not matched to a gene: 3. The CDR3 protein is CASRPGQGNQPQHF. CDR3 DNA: TGTGCCAGCAGACCGGGACAGGGCAATCAGCCCCAGCATTTT.